The 10 T cell receptor beta chains below come from one sample, sequenced in a study of control samples from healthy donors and cancer patients. Libraries were prepared by immunoSEQ multiplex PCR; TCRdb keeps only in-frame clonotypes and omits some of them. The profile shows 350,000 to 450,000 clones, around 90% of them singletons. The source material was PBMCs. Receptors were obtained from a man between 35 and 55 years old with head and neck cancer.

Concerning this clone itself: The sample contains more than one DNA sequence encoding this CDR3. V is TRBV5-1 and J is TRBJ1-4, with TRBD1 matching over 7 bases. The CDR3 extends over 14 amino acids. Germline V gene lookup returns CDR1 SGHRS and CDR2 YFSETQ. V trimming: 4 bases; J trimming: 4 bases; junction bases outside the gene matches: 4. The DNA of the CDR3 is TGCGCCAGCAGCCTCGGGACAGTTAATGAAAAACTGTTTTTT. The encoded protein is CASSLGTVNEKLFF.

A single count supports this clone. The V and J genes are TRBV11-3 and TRBJ2-2, with a weak D call TRBD1 (6 bases). CDR3 length: 15 residues. Trimming left V 4 bases short and J 6 bases short, with 15 bases between. Germline CDR1 reads SGHNT; CDR2 reads YENEEA. The CDR3 region has the DNA TGTGCCAGCAGCTCCGGATACCCAGGGGCCGGGGAGCTGTTTTTT. As protein: CASSSGYPGAGELFF.

CDR3 residues: CSVVGLHTMNTEAFF. The CDR3 coding sequence is TGCAGCGTTGTGGGATTACATACTATGAACACTGAAGCTTTCTTT. The chain links TRBV29-1 to TRBJ1-1; unclear D gene. The CDR3 runs 15 residues. V lost 4 bases and J lost 0, with 15 bases in between. Germline lookup yields CDR1 SQVTM and CDR2 ANQGSEA.

The chain combines TRBV5-1 with TRBJ2-1; 8 bases align to TRBD1. J gave up 9 bases and V 6 bases, and 5 bases lay outside the gene matches. The CDR3 runs to 12 residues. The germline CDR1 and CDR2 sequences are SGHRS and YFSETQ. This CDR3 reads CASKGQDGEQFF. The DNA for the CDR3 is TGCGCCAGCAAGGGACAGGACGGTGAGCAGTTCTTC.

The V call is TRBV4-3, the J call TRBJ2-7; 7 bases line up with TRBD1. Germline lookup yields CDR1 LGHNA and CDR2 YSLEER. The V gene end was trimmed by 6 bases and the J gene end by 1 base; junction bases not matched to a gene: 6. This CDR3 spans 14 amino acids. CDR3 DNA: TGCGCCAGCAGTGCGTACAGGGGATCCTACGAGCAGTACTTC. Encoded protein: CASSAYRGSYEQYF.

Remarks on this clone: The same CDR3 arises from other DNA sequences in this sample as well. The rearrangement joins TRBV4-3 to TRBJ2-5, with 15 bases fitting TRBD2. V was pared by 1 base and J by 5 bases, with 5 bases of the junction left unmatched. Germline values: CDR1 LGHNA, CDR2 YSLEER. CDR3 length equals 17 residues. The CDR3 sequence is CASSQGTSGGAGETQYF. The DNA for the CDR3 is TGCGCCAGCAGCCAAGGGACTAGCGGGGGGGCGGGTGAGACCCAGTACTTC.

This clone was observed a few times. The genes are TRBV5-6 and TRBJ2-7; D unresolved. From germline, CDR1 is SGHDT and CDR2 YYEEEE. V shed 2 bases and J shed 7 bases, with 16 bases lying between them. The CDR3 contains 14 residues. CDR3 sequence: CASSLGSASREQYF. CDR3 in DNA: TGTGCCAGCAGCTTAGGATCAGCATCGCGGGAGCAGTACTTC.

The chain carries TRBV5-1 and TRBJ2-7; 9 bases align to TRBD1. The CDR3 covers 16 residues. The junction had 13 bases not matched to a gene; V was cut back by 3 bases and J by 6 bases. Germline values: CDR1 SGHRS, CDR2 YFSETQ. The DNA of the CDR3 is TGCGCCAGCAGCTCGGGAACCGGGACAGGGTTAGGCGAGCAGTACTTC. The encoded protein is CASSSGTGTGLGEQYF.

This chain links TRBV7-9 with TRBJ2-1, with a tentative D call TRBD1 (5 bases). Trimming took 1 base from V and 9 from J, leaving 7 bases between them. This CDR3 has 12 residues. The germline CDR1 and CDR2 sequences are SEHNR and FQNEAQ (reference sequence). CDR3 sequence (DNA): TGTGCCAGCAGCTTAGTTGACAGTGAGCAGTTCTTC. Translation gives CASSLVDSEQFF.

This chain links TRBV19 with TRBJ2-1; TRBD2 aligns across 12 bases. The V segment lost 6 bases and the J segment 7 bases; nucleotides outside the gene matches: 7. The CDR3 has 15 residues. From germline, CDR1 is LNHDA and CDR2 SQIVND (reference sequence). CDR3 sequence: CASRPTSGRKNEQFF. DNA for the CDR3: TGTGCCAGTAGACCGACTAGCGGGAGAAAGAATGAGCAGTTCTTC.